These T cell receptor beta chains were read from a single sample in a study of OX40 agonist ivuxolimab in advanced cancers. The method was immunoSEQ multiplex PCR; TCRdb's version includes in-frame clones alone and lacks a portion of them. The table records about 58,000 clones, around 83% of them present only once. Material: CD4+ or CD8+ T cells sorted from blood, obtained in a trial of the OX40 agonist ivuxolimab. The source of these receptors is an adult with an advanced solid tumor such as melanoma, head and neck, liver or kidney cancer. The CDR3 runs from the conserved cysteine through the conserved F or W.

TRBJ1-3 TRBV19 CASSSRLGLSGNTIYF
TRBJ1-4 TRBV7-9 CASSSNPGSGEKLFF
TRBJ1-5 TRBV15 CATSSKTIHILSGNQPQHF
TRBJ1-1 TRBV20-1 CSVHRNTEAFF
TRBJ1-2 TRBV11-2 CASSLLDRGNGYTF
TRBJ2-7 TRBV10-2 CASNDLQGSYEQYF
TRBJ2-7 TRBV5-1 CASSLAGDEQYF
TRBJ2-7 TRBV5-4 CASSWDRVPYEQYF
TRBJ2-2 TRBV5-4 CASSPTARDTGELFF
TRBJ2-7 TRBV6-6 CASSYSVGNEQYF
TRBJ2-5 TRBV5-5 CASSADYQETQYF